This T cell receptor (beta chain) originates from a study of identical twins. CDR1 and CDR2 from the germline V gene are MDHEN and SYDVKM. The CDR3 has 13 residues. V lost 10 bases and J lost 7; bases outside the gene matches: 6. This clonotype was seen only a few times. Using its own MiXCR run on the 5' RACE reads, TCRdb lists one record per CDR3 protein. The sample has over 500,000 distinct CDR3 sequences; 20% to 25% are singletons. This sample also belongs to another study, concerning T cells expressing NK-cell markers. That study adds: Sorted CD3+CD56+NKG2C+, CD3+CD56+NKG2C- and CD3+CD56-NKG2C+ T cells supplied TCR beta repertoires. With respect to HCMV, most of the eight sequenced donors were seropositive, and one was seronegative. Topping the CD3+CD56-NKG2C+ fraction as well were these clonotypes, in a few donors.

Sequencing was performed on CD4+ T cells sorted from blood. The TCR was taken from a woman in her late teens or twenties in good health. The chain carries TRBV28 and TRBJ2-2; 10 nucleotides match TRBD2. CDR3 nucleotides: TGTGCCACCCCGGGACTAGCGAACGGGGAGCTGTTTTTT. Encoded protein: CATPGLANGELFF. Combining the CDR3 with reference TRBV28 and TRBJ2-2 gives the whole variable domain DVKVTQSSRYLVKRTGEKVFLECVQDMDHENMFWYRQDPGLGLRLIYFSYDVKMKEKGDIPEGYSVSREKKERFSLILESASTNQTSMYLCATPGLANGELFFGEGSRLTVL.